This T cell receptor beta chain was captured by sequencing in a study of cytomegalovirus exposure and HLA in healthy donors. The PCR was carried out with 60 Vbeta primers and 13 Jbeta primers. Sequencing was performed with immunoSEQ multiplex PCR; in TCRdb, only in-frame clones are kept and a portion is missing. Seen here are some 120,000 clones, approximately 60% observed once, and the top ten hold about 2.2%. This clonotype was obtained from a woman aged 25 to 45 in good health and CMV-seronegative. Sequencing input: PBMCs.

Here the CDR3 reads CASSLVAAGSNEQFF. In DNA form, the CDR3 reads TGTGCCAGCAGCTTAGTCGCAGCGGGCAGCAATGAGCAGTTCTTC. The chain joins TRBV11-2 to TRBJ2-1; possibly TRBD2 for D (6 bases). The CDR3 length is 15 residues. V was trimmed by 1 base and J by 6 bases, leaving 13 bases between them. Germline V lookup: CDR1 SGHAT, CDR2 FQNNGV.